This TCR beta chain is from a study of T cells in Graves' hyperthyroidism and ophthalmopathy. Study context: Peripheral blood specimens were obtained at initial diagnosis, prior to any treatment.

Trimming shortened V by 3 bases and J by 3 bases, and 8 bases separated the two germline ends. The CDR3 extends over 14 amino acids. Germline assignment: CDR1 KGHDR and CDR2 SFDVKD. The study's findings and limits: Most thyroid clonotypes with frequency above 0.001 were detected in blood.

Amplification targeted TCR beta CDR3 regions from RNA transcripts. A set of HTBI primers served as the primers for a first-round RT-PCR of the TCR CDR3. Each CDR3 protein is one row after TCRdb ran MiXCR on the multiplex PCR reads. The table shows some 550,000 distinct CDR3 sequences, with more than 20% occurring only once. The PBMCs studied were ones that came from 8.5 to 10 ml fresh peripheral blood. Concerning this clonotype: Its antigen is not known.

The sequence derives from a man aged 18 to 29 with Graves' hyperthyroidism. The chain links TRBV24-1 to TRBJ1-5; tentatively, D is TRBD1 (6 bases). Specimen: blood. The chain's CDR3 is CATSDPGHNQPQHF. CDR3 nucleotide sequence: TGTGCCACCAGTGATCCGGGACACAATCAGCCCCAGCATTTT.